The subject of this entry is one T cell receptor beta chain. Its antigen is undetermined. The data were obtained in a study of CD4 T cells in relation to SARS-CoV-2 and coronaviruses. The study's findings and limits: Pre-pandemic and post-infection samples never came from the same donor.

TCRdb keeps only in-frame clones here, not all; method: immunoSEQ multiplex PCR. The table shows some 16,000 clones, with over 65% occurring only once. The unexposed donors gave CD4+ T cells in 2011-2018, prior to COVID-19. The cells were cultured for roughly 11 days before CD4+ T cells were isolated. The CDR3 is 15 amino acids. Per the germline V gene, CDR1 is KGHSH and CDR2 is LQKENI. V was pared by 6 bases and J by 1 base, with 15 bases between. The origin of this receptor is a human donor in good health. Specimen: CD4+ T cells from PBMCs, cultured in vitro. This rearrangement joins TRBV18 to TRBJ1-1; D ambiguous. CDR3 in amino acids: CASSPSGPPNTEAFF. CDR3 nucleotides: TGTGCCAGCTCTCCTTCCGGCCCTCCGAACACTGAAGCTTTCTTT.